The rows below give T cell receptor beta chains drawn from one sample of a study of Graves' ophthalmopathy and Graves' hyperthyroidism. TCRdb processed the multiplex PCR reads anew with MiXCR; each CDR3 protein has one entry. The sample gives 400,000 or so distinct CDR3 sequences, roughly 14% of which show up once; approximately 7% is in the top ten. The sample taken for sequencing was peripheral blood. The receptors shown here come from a woman aged 18-30 years with stable Graves' hyperthyroidism. Each CDR3 is given with its conserved first and last residue. The D gene is left open where the match is weak. The size entry is marked missing in some rows and otherwise reads once, few, many or a size class.

>TRBJ2-7|.|TRBV11-3|.
TGTGCCAGCAGCTCGCAGGGGTTC
CASSSQGF
>TRBJ2-7|.|TRBV6-2/TRBV6-3|TRBD1
TGTGCCAGCAGGCTCGGGACAGGGGTGTACGAGCAGTACTTC
CASRLGTGVYEQYF
>TRBJ2-7|many|TRBV12-3/TRBV12-4|.
TGTGCCAGCAGCCAATGGGCCTACGAGCAGTACTTC
CASSQWAYEQYF
>TRBJ1-2|many|TRBV2|.
TGTGCCAGCAGTCTCTACGGGCCTCCGTCGAACCTCTATGGCTACACCTTC
CASSLYGPPSNLYGYTF
>TRBJ2-7|.|TRBV5-1|TRBD2
TGCGCCAGCAGCCCTAGCGGGGAGTCCTACGAGCAGTACTTC
CASSPSGESYEQYF
>TRBJ1-2|many|TRBV27|.
TGTGCCAGCAGTCCCGCTACTTACAGGGTTGGCTACACCTTC
CASSPATYRVGYTF
>TRBJ2-7|many|TRBV7-7|TRBD2
TGTGCTAGCAGCTTAGCGGGAGGAGACTCCTACGAGCAGTACTTC
CASSLAGGDSYEQYF
>TRBJ1-1|many|TRBV19|.
TGTGCCAGTAGTGATTACATGAACACTGAAGCTTTCTTT
CASSDYMNTEAFF
>TRBJ2-5|many|TRBV12-3/TRBV12-4|.
TGTGCCAGCAGTACTAGCAGTCTTGAAGAGACCCAGTACTTC
CASSTSSLEETQYF
>TRBJ2-2|many|TRBV27|TRBD1
TGTGCCAGCAGTAACGGGGACAGGCGTGTCGTGGAGCTGTTTTTT
CASSNGDRRVVELFF
>TRBJ2-5|many|TRBV7-9|.
TGTGCCTTAGCGGAGGGGCAAGAGACCCAGTACTTC
CALAEGQETQYF
>TRBJ1-1|many|TRBV25-1|.
TGTGCCAGCAGTGCTGAGATGAACACTGAAGCTTTCTTT
CASSAEMNTEAFF
>TRBJ2-7|many|TRBV15|.
TGTGCCACCAGCAGAGTCCCAGGGAGTACAGTAAGGGCGAACGAGCAGTACTTC
CATSRVPGSTVRANEQYF
>TRBJ2-7|few|TRBV13|.
TGTGCCAGCAGCTTAGCCAGCGAGGTGACCTACGAGCAGTACTTC
CASSLASEVTYEQYF
>TRBJ2-5|.|TRBV27|TRBD1
TGTGCCAGCAGTTCCACAGGGGGCGACCAAGAGACCCAGTACTTC
CASSSTGGDQETQYF
>TRBJ2-7|many|TRBV2|.
TGTGCCAGCAGTGAAGACAGGACCGAATCCTACGAGCAGTACTTC
CASSEDRTESYEQYF
>TRBJ1-1|few|TRBV4-1|.
TGCGCCAGCAGCCAATTTGCCCCCGAAACGGACACTGAAGCTTTCTTT
CASSQFAPETDTEAFF
>TRBJ2-7|.|TRBV3-1|TRBD2
TGTGCCAGCAGCGTAACCTCGGGACTAGCGGGAGGTTTATACTTC
CASSVTSGLAGGLYF
>TRBJ2-3|few|TRBV6-2/TRBV6-3|TRBD1
TGTGCCAGCAGTTACGGACAGGGGGCTACAGATACGCAGTATTTT
CASSYGQGATDTQYF
>TRBJ1-5|many|TRBV6-2/TRBV6-3|.
TGTGCCAGCAGCACGGGACGGGGGGGGAATCAGCCCCAGCATTTT
CASSTGRGGNQPQHF
>TRBJ2-7|few|TRBV3-1|.
TGTGCCAGCAGCCAAGATGCTATAGCTTACGAGCAGTACTTC
CASSQDAIAYEQYF
>TRBJ2-2|few|TRBV7-3|.
TGTGCCAGCAGCTATGGGGGTCCCGGGGAGCTGTTTTTT
CASSYGGPGELFF
>TRBJ1-2|.|TRBV4-1|.
TGCGCCAGCAGCCGACTTTTCGGGGTTCTCTATGGCTACACCTTC
CASSRLFGVLYGYTF
>TRBJ1-5|many|TRBV7-8|.
TGTGCCAGCAGCTTGGAACATGTGACAGAGAGCAATCAGCCCCAGCATTTT
CASSLEHVTESNQPQHF
>TRBJ2-5|few|TRBV9|.
TGTGCCAGCAGCGTAGGGGGGGTGGCCAAAGAGACCCAGTACTTC
CASSVGGVAKETQYF
>TRBJ2-7|many|TRBV11-2|.
TGTGCCAGCAGCTTTCATGGGCGGGGGCTCCACTACAACTACGAGCAGTACTTC
CASSFHGRGLHYNYEQYF
>TRBJ1-1|many|TRBV19|TRBD1
TGTGCCAGTAGTTGGACAGGACCTATAACACTCACTGAAGCTTTCTTT
CASSWTGPITLTEAFF
>TRBJ2-7|many|TRBV10-1|TRBD2
TGCGCCAGCAGTTCAGCGCGGGGGTCCTACGAGCAGTACTTC
CASSSARGSYEQYF
>TRBJ2-7|few|TRBV29-1|TRBD2
TGCAGCGTTGAGTCTAGCGGGTCCGCCCTTCCCTACGAGCAGTACTTC
CSVESSGSALPYEQYF
>TRBJ1-2|many|TRBV2|.
TGTGCCAGCAGTGAGGGCGTAGCTAACTATGGCTACACCTTC
CASSEGVANYGYTF
>TRBJ2-7|many|TRBV6-1|.
TGTGCCAGCAGTGTGGATGCACTTTCCTACGAGCAGTACTTC
CASSVDALSYEQYF
>TRBJ2-7|many|TRBV19|.
TGTGCCAGTAAGTCCCCCTCCTACGAGCAGTACTTC
CASKSPSYEQYF
>TRBJ1-5|many|TRBV27|TRBD1
TGTGCCAGCAGCCTTGGACAGGGGATGTTGGGTAGTCAGCCCCAGCATTTT
CASSLGQGMLGSQPQHF
>TRBJ2-5|many|TRBV9|TRBD1
TGTGCCAGCAGCGTATTGGACAGGGCAGAGACCCAGTACTTC
CASSVLDRAETQYF
>TRBJ2-7|.|TRBV27|.
TGTGCCAGCAGTTTGTTTCTAGGCCTCTCCTACGAGCAGTACTTC
CASSLFLGLSYEQYF
>TRBJ1-2|few|TRBV12-3/TRBV12-4|.
TGTGCCAGCAGTTCCGTGGCTGGCTATGGCTACACCTTC
CASSSVAGYGYTF
>TRBJ2-2|many|TRBV24-1|TRBD1
TGTGCCACCAGTGATTTGACAGGGGAAGGAACCGGGGAGCTGTTTTTT
CATSDLTGEGTGELFF
>TRBJ2-7|many|TRBV11-2|.
TGTGCCAGCAGCTTTGGCGACTCCAGGGAGCAGTACTTC
CASSFGDSREQYF
>TRBJ2-7|.|TRBV28|TRBD2
TGTGCCAGCGTAGCGGGAGGGCGGTACGAGCAGTACTTC
CASVAGGRYEQYF
>TRBJ1-5|many|TRBV4-1|.
TGCGCCAGCAGCCAAGACCCCAACAGGGTGGGCAATCAGCCCCAGCATTTT
CASSQDPNRVGNQPQHF
>TRBJ2-6|few|TRBV3-1|.
TGTGCCAGCAGCCAACCCTCAATCAGATCAGGACAGTCTTCTGGGGCCAACGTCCTGACTTTC
CASSQPSIRSGQSSGANVLTF
>TRBJ1-2|many|TRBV27|.
TGTGCCAGCAGTCCCCCAGGGTTGCGGGGCTACACCTTC
CASSPPGLRGYTF
>TRBJ2-5|.|TRBV11-2|.
TGTGCCAGCAGCCCCATCTTAGGGGAGACCCAGTACTTC
CASSPILGETQYF
>TRBJ2-7|many|TRBV15|.
TGTGCCACCAGCAGAGATCCGAACCACGAGCAGTACTTC
CATSRDPNHEQYF
>TRBJ1-6|few|TRBV3-1|.
TGTGCCAGCAGCCAAGATCGGCAGGGGAATTCACCCCTCCACTTT
CASSQDRQGNSPLHF
>TRBJ1-1|many|TRBV12-5|.
TGTGCTAGTGGTTTGTGGGGGAACACTGAAGCTTTCTTT
CASGLWGNTEAFF
>TRBJ1-5|many|TRBV12-3/TRBV12-4|TRBD1
TGTGCCAGCAGTTTAGACAGGGGTTATCAGCCCCAGCATTTT
CASSLDRGYQPQHF
>TRBJ1-2|many|TRBV12-3/TRBV12-4|TRBD1
TGTGCCAGCAGTCTCGACACCGGGACAGCCTATGGCTACACCTTC
CASSLDTGTAYGYTF
>TRBJ1-1|many|TRBV19|.
TGTGCCAGTAGTGTCGGGGCCGGACGAGCTGAAGCTTTCTTT
CASSVGAGRAEAFF
>TRBJ1-1|many|TRBV7-3|.
TGTGCCAGCAGCGCCGACAGTAACACTGAAGCTTTCTTT
CASSADSNTEAFF
>TRBJ1-2|.|TRBV6-5|.
TGTGCCAGCAGTTACGGGGGGATGCAGGTTAATGGCTACACCTTC
CASSYGGMQVNGYTF
>TRBJ1-1|few|TRBV20-1|.
TGCAGTGCTAGAGATCTCTTTGGGCAGACCCCTTACACTGAAGCTTTCTTT
CSARDLFGQTPYTEAFF
>TRBJ1-2|many|TRBV28|.
TGTGCCAGCAGTCTAACGCCCCTGAGGACGGAGACATATGGCTACACCTTC
CASSLTPLRTETYGYTF
>TRBJ1-2|many|TRBV19|.
TGTGCCAGTAGTACAGGGCAGATTAACTATGGCTACACCTTC
CASSTGQINYGYTF
>TRBJ1-5|many|TRBV6-5|.
TGTGCCAGCAGTTCAGCAGGGTGGGTTCAGCCCCAGCATTTT
CASSSAGWVQPQHF
>TRBJ2-7|many|TRBV6-2/TRBV6-3|.
TGTGCCAGCAGTCACCCTAGAGTGGAGCAGTACTTC
CASSHPRVEQYF
>TRBJ2-6|many|TRBV6-5|.
TGTGCCAGCAGTTATGAGTTCTCTGGGGCCAACGTCCTGACTTTC
CASSYEFSGANVLTF
>TRBJ1-1|many|TRBV5-1|TRBD1
TGCGCCAGCAGCCGCGGGACAGGGGCATCTGAAGCTTTCTTT
CASSRGTGASEAFF